This T cell receptor (beta chain) is from a study of Graves' ophthalmopathy and Graves' hyperthyroidism. Study background: Blood was drawn at initial diagnosis, before any treatment.

Points on this clonotype: Its antigen is unknown.

There are 13 residues in the CDR3. The V gene lost 3 bases and the J gene lost 2 bases, with 9 bases spanning the gap. Germline CDR1 SGHKS, CDR2 YYEKEE (reference sequence). Study-wide results and caveats: Most clonotypes expanded in thyroid above 0.001 frequency were present in blood too. In separating ophthalmopathy from stable hyperthyroidism, a 13-signature model achieved nearly 90% sensitivity and 81.08% specificity.

The study amplified TCR beta CDR3 regions using RNA transcripts. The first round was an RT-PCR with HTBI primers, and the second round was a multiplex PCR. TCRdb itself ran the multiplex PCR reads through MiXCR, one entry per CDR3 protein. The table has hundreds of thousands of distinct CDR3 sequences, approximately 22% seen once. This chain links TRBV5-5 with TRBJ2-7; possibly TRBD1 or TRBD2 for D (5 bases each). The receptor was derived from a woman aged 18-29 years with stable Graves' hyperthyroidism. Some clones in this sample may be carry-over from other donors' samples. Sequenced input: peripheral blood. The CDR3 DNA is TGTGCCAGCAGCTGGGACCCTGCCTACGAGCAGTACTTC. Its translation is CASSWDPAYEQYF.